The rows below give T cell receptor beta chains drawn from one sample of a study of blood T cell repertoires in COVID-19. Clones were sequenced by immunoSEQ multiplex PCR, and TCRdb holds only the in-frame ones, with some missing. The table shows 50,000 or so clones, with 77% occurring only once. Sequencing was carried out using peripheral blood. All receptors derive from a human donor with active or convalescent COVID-19. The donor label of this sample is uncertain. Both conserved end residues are part of each CDR3. A D gene is named only where the DNA matches it firmly. Rows may omit the clone size; those that give it use once, few, many or a size class.

clone size	J gene	D gene	CDR3 length	V gene	CDR3 DNA	CDR3 protein
large	TRBJ2-1	-	16	TRBV12-5	TGTGCTAGTGGTTTGGTAATAGCAGGGGACTACAATGAGCAGTTCTTC	CASGLVIAGDYNEQFF
-	TRBJ2-7	-	14	TRBV7-2	TGTGCCAGCAAGAAGCAGGGGTCAGACTACGAGCAGTACTTC	CASKKQGSDYEQYF
-	TRBJ2-5	TRBD1	13	TRBV6-2/TRBV6-3	TGTGCCAGCAGTTGGACAGGGAAAGAGACCCAGTACTTC	CASSWTGKETQYF
medium-sized	TRBJ1-5	-	16	TRBV2	TGTGCCAGCAGTGAAGCCACGGTTTATAGCAATCAGCCCCAGCATTTT	CASSEATVYSNQPQHF
-	TRBJ1-5	TRBD1	15	TRBV6-5	TGTGCCAGCATTGCCGGACAGGGGGCGGCCCAGCCCCAGCATTTT	CASIAGQGAAQPQHF
-	TRBJ2-3	-	14	TRBV7-9	TGTGCCAGCAGCTTAGGGCATTCCACAGATACGCAGTATTTT	CASSLGHSTDTQYF
-	TRBJ1-5	-	16	TRBV4-2	TGTGCCAGCAGCCAAGATCCGGGCCAGGGGTGCCAGCCCCAGCATTTT	CASSQDPGQGCQPQHF
few	TRBJ2-3	-	11	TRBV5-6	TGTGCCAGCAGCTTTGACCGGGAGCAGTATTTT	CASSFDREQYF
once	TRBJ2-3	-	15	TRBV7-2	TGTGCCAGCAGCGTATCGGGTTTCGACTCAGATACGCAGTATTTT	CASSVSGFDSDTQYF
few	TRBJ2-2	-	17	TRBV9	TGTGCCAGCAGCGTAGAAGGTACTAGCTCGTACACCGGGGAGCTGTTTTTT	CASSVEGTSSYTGELFF
-	TRBJ2-7	-	13	TRBV3-1/TRBV3-2	TGTGCCAGCAGCCAGCGGAACCGCTACGAGCAGTACTTC	CASSQRNRYEQYF
few	TRBJ2-7	-	14	TRBV5-1	TGCGCCAGCAGCTTGGACAGCTTCTCCTACGAGCAGTACTTC	CASSLDSFSYEQYF
-	TRBJ2-1	TRBD2	17	TRBV7-3	TGTGCCAGCAGCCCCACCCTGGCGCGGCGGGAGGGCAGTGAGCAGTTCTTC	CASSPTLARREGSEQFF